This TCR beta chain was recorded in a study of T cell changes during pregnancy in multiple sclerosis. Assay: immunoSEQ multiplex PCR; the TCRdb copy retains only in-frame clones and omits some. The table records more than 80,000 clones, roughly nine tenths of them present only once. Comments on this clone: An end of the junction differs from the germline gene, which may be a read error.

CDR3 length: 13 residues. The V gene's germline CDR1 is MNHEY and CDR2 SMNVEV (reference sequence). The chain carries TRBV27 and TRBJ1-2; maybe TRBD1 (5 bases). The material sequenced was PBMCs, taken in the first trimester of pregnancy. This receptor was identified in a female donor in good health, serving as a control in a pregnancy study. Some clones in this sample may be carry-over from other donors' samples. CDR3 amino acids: CACRGALRDGYTF. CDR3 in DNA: TGTGCCTGCAGAGGGGCCCTAAGGGATGGCTACACCTTC.